This T cell receptor beta chain originates from a study of T cells after yellow fever vaccination. Study-wide context: Low-cell-number fractions were prepared with SMART-Seq v4 Ultra Low Input. Study-level results: The booster response re-showed most primary clones: around 97% CD4, approximately 90% CD8. The secondary response was weaker but peaked faster, day 5 versus 15.

The J segment lost 3 bases and the V segment lost 0 bases, leaving 14 bases of the junction unmatched. The CDR3 runs 20 residues. Germline values: CDR1 LGHDT, CDR2 YNNKEL (reference sequence). In regard to this clonotype: Its antigen is currently unknown.

Researchers made TCR cDNA using 5'RACE template switching, and this step added a universal primer site and UMIs. One entry per CDR3 protein, called by TCRdb with MiXCR from the 5' RACE reads. The sample carries just under 600,000 distinct CDR3 sequences, roughly 13% recorded once. The sample was PBMCs, taken on the day of the yellow fever booster vaccination. The source of this sequence is a young man who received the YFV17D yellow fever vaccine. The genes are TRBV3-1 and TRBJ2-7; 13 nucleotides align to TRBD2. CDR3 sequence reads: CASSQEARTSGSPDFYEQYF. The CDR3 DNA reads as TGTGCCAGCAGCCAAGAGGCCCGGACTAGCGGGAGCCCCGATTTCTACGAGCAGTACTTC.